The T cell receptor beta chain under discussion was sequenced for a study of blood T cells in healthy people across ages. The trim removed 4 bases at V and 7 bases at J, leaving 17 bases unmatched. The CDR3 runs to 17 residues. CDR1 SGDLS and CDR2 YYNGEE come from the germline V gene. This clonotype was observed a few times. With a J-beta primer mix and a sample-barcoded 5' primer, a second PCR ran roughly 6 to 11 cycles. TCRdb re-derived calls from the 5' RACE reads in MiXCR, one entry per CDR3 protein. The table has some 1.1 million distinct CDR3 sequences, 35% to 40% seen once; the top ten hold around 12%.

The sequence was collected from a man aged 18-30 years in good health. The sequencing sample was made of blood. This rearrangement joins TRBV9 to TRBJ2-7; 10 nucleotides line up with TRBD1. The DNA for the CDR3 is TGTGCCAGCAGCAGAGGGACAGGGGTTCCCCCTTACGGAGAGCAGTACTTC. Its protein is CASSRGTGVPPYGEQYF.